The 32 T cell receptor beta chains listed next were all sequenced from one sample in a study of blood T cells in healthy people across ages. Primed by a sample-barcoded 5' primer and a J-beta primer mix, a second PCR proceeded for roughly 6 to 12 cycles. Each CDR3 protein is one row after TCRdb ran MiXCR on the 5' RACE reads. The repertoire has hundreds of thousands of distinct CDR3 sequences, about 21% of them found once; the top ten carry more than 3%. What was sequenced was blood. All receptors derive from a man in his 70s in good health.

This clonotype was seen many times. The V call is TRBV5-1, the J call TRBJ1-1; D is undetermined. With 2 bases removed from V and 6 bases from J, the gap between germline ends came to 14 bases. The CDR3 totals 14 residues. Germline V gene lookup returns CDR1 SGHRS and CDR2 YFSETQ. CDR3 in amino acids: CASSFIGGRAEAFF. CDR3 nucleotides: TGCGCCAGCAGCTTTATTGGCGGTAGGGCTGAAGCTTTCTTT.

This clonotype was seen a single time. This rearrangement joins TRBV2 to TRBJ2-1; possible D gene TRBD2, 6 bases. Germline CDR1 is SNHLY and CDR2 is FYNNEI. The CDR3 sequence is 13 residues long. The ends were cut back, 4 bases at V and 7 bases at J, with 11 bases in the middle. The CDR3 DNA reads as TGTGCCAGCAGTGGGAGTAGCGGTAATGAGCAGTTCTTC. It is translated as CASSGSSGNEQFF.

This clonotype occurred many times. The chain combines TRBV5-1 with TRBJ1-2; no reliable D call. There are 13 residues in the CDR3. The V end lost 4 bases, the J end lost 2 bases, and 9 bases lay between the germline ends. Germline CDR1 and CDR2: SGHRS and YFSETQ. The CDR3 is CASSTDGNYGYTF. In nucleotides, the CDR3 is TGCGCCAGCAGCACCGACGGGAACTATGGCTACACCTTC.

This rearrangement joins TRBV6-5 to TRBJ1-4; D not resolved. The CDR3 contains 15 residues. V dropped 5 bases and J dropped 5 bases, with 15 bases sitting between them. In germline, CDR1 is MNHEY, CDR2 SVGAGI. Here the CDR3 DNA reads TGTGCCAGCAGTAATCGGGCAGTGGTGAATGAAAAACTGTTTTTT. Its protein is CASSNRAVVNEKLFF.

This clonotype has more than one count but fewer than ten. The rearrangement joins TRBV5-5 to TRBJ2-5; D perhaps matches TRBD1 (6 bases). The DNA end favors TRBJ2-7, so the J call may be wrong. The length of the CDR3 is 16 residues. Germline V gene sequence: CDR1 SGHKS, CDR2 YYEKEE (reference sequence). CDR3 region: CASSFREGEKRYEQYF. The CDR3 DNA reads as TGTGCCAGCAGCTTCAGAGAGGGGGAGAAGCGCTACGAGCAGTACTTC.

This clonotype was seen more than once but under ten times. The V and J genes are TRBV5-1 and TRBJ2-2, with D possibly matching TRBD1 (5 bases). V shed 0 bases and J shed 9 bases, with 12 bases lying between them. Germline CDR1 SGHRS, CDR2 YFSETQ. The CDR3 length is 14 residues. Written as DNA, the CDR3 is TGCGCCAGCAGCTTGGAGGGGCGTTTGAGGGAGCTGTTTTTT. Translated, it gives CASSLEGRLRELFF.

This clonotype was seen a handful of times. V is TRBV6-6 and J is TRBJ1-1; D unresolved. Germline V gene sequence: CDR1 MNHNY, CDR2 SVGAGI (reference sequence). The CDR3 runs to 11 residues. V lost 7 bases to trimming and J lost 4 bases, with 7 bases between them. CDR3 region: CASTSITEAFF. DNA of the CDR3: TGTGCCAGCACGTCAATCACTGAAGCTTTCTTT.

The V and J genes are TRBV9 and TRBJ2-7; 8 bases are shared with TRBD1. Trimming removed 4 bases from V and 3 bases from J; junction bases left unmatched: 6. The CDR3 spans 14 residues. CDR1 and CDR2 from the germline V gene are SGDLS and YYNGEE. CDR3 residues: CASSPQGGDYEQYF. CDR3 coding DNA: TGTGCCAGCAGCCCACAGGGGGGTGACTACGAGCAGTACTTC. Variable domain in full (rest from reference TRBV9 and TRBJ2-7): DSGVTQTPKHLITATGQRVTLRCSPRSGDLSVYWYQQSLDQGLQFLIQYYNGEERAKGNILERFSAQQFPDLHSELNLSSLELGDSALYFCASSPQGGDYEQYFGPGTRLTVT.

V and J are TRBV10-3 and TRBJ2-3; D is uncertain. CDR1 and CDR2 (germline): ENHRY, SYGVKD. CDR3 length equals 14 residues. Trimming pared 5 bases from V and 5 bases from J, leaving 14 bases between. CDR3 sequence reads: CAISSIDVGDTQYF. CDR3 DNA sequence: TGTGCCATCAGTTCAATAGATGTAGGAGATACGCAGTATTTT.

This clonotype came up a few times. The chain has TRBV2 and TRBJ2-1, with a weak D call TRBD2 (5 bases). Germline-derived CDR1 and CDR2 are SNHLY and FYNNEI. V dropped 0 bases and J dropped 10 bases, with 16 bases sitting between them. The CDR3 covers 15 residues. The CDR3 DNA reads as TGTGCCAGCAGTGAAGCGCGGGCTGACGTGGGGGAGCAGTTCTTC. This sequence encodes CASSEARADVGEQFF.

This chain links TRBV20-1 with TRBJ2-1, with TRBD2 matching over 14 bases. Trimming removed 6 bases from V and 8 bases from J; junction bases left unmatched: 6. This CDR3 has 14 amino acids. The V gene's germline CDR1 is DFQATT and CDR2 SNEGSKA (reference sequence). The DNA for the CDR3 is TGCAGTGCGGAGGGACTAGCGGGAGTCGATGAGCAGTTCTTC. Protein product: CSAEGLAGVDEQFF.

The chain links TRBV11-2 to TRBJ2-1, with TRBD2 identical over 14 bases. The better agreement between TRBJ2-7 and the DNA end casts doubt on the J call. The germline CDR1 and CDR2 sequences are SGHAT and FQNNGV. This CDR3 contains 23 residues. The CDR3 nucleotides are TGTGCCAGCAGCTTAGGCATCTCGGTACAGCAGACTAGCGGGAGGGGAGTATCCTACGAGCAGTACTTC. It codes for CASSLGISVQQTSGRGVSYEQYF.

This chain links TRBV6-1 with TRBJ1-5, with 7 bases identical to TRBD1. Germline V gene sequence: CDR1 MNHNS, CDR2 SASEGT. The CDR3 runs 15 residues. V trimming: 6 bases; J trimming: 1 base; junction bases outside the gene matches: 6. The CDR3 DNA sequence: TGTGCCAGCAGCCCGACAGGGAGGAGCAATCAGCCCCAGCATTTT. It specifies CASSPTGRSNQPQHF.

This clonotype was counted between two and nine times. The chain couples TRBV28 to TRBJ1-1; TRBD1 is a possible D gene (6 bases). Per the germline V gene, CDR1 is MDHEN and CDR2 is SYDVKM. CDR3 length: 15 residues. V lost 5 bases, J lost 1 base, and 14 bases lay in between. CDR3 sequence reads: CASSAWDTANTEAFF. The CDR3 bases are TGTGCCAGCAGTGCCTGGGACACGGCGAACACTGAAGCTTTCTTT.

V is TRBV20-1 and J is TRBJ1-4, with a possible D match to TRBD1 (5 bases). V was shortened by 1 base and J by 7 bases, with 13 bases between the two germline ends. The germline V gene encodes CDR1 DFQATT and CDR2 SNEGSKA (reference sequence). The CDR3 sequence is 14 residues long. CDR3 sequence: CSARVQGVVEKLFF. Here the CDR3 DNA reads TGCAGTGCTAGAGTTCAGGGTGTGGTTGAAAAACTGTTTTTT.

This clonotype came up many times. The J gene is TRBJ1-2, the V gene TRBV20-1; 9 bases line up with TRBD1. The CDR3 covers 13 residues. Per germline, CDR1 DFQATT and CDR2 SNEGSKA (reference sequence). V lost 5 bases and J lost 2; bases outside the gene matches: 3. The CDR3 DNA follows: TGCAGTGCTGAGGACAGGGGCAACTATGGCTACACCTTC. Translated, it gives CSAEDRGNYGYTF.

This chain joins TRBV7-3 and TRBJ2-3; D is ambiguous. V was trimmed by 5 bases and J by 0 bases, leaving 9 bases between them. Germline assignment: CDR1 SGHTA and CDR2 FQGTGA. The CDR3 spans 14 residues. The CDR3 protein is CASSPQASTDTQYF. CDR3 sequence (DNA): TGTGCCAGCAGCCCCCAGGCGAGCACAGATACGCAGTATTTT.

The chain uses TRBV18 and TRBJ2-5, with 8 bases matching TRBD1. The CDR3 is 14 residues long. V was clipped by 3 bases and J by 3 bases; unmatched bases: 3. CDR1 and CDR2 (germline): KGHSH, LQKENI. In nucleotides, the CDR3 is TGTGCCAGCTCACCCCGACAGGGGAAAGAGACCCAGTACTTC. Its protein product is CASSPRQGKETQYF.

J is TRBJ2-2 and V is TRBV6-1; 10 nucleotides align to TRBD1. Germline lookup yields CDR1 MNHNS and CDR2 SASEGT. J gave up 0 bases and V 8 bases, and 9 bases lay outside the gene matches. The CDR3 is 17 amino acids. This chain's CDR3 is CASVRDRGPTNTGELFF. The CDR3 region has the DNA TGTGCCAGCGTCCGGGACAGGGGACCTACGAACACCGGGGAGCTGTTTTTT.

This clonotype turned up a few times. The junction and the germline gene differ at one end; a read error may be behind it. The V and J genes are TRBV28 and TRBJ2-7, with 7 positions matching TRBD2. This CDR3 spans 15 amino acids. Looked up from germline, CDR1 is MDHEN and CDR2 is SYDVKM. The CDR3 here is CASSFASGYSHEQYF. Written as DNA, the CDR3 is TGTGCCAGCAGTTTCGCTAGCGGCTACTCCCACGAGCAGTACTTC.

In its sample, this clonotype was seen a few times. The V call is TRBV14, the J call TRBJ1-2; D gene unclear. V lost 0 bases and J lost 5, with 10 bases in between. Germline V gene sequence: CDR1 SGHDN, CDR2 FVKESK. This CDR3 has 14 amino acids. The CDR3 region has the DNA TGTGCCAGCAGCCAAGATCTTCCTCTATATGGCTACACCTTC. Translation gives CASSQDLPLYGYTF.

CDR3 loop: CASSPETFTNTEAFF. The CDR3 nucleotides read TGTGCCAGCTCACCCGAAACCTTCACGAACACTGAAGCTTTCTTT. The chain uses TRBV18 and TRBJ1-1, with unresolved D. This CDR3 comprises 15 residues. Trimming shortened V by 3 bases and J by 1 base, and 12 bases separated the two germline ends. Germline lookup yields CDR1 KGHSH and CDR2 LQKENI.

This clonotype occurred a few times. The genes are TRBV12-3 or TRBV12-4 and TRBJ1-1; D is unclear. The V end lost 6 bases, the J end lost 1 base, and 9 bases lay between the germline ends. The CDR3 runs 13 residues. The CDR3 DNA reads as TGTGCCAGCAGGGCCCTTTGGAACACTGAAGCTTTCTTT. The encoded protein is CASRALWNTEAFF.

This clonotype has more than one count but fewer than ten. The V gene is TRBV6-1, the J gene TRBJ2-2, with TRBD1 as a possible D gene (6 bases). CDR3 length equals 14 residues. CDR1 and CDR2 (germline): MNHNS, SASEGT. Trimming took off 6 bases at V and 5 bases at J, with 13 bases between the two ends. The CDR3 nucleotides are TGTGCCAGCAGGCAACAGGGTTGGACCGGGGAGCTGTTTTTT. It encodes CASRQQGWTGELFF.

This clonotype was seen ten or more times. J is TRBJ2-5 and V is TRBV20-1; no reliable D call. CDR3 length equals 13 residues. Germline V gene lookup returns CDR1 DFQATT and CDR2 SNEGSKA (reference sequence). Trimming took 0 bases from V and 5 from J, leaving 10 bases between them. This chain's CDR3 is CSARDSGPETQYF. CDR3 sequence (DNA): TGCAGTGCTAGAGATTCAGGACCGGAGACCCAGTACTTC.

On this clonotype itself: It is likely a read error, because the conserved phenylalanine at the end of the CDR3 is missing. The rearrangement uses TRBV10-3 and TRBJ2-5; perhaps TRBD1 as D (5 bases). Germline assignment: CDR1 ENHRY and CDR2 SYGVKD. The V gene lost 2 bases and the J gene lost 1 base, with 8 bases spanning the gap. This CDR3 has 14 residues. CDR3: CAISETGFQETQYL. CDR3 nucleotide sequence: TGTGCCATCAGTGAGACAGGATTCCAAGAGACCCAGTACTTA.

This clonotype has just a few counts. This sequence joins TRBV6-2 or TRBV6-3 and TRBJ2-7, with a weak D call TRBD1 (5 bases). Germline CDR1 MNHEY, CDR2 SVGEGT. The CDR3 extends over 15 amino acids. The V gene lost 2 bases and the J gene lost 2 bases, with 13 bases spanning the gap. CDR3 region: CASSYGATTTYEQYF. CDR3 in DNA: TGTGCCAGCAGTTACGGGGCAACAACAACCTACGAGCAGTACTTC.

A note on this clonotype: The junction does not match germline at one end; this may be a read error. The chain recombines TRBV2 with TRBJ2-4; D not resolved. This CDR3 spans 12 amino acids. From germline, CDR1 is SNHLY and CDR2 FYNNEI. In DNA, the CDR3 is TGTGCCGGCAGGCAAATGGGAAACATTCAGTACTTC. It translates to CAGRQMGNIQYF.

CDR3: CASSLSLDSSEQFF. CDR3 DNA: TGTGCCAGCAGCTTAAGTTTAGACTCCTCTGAGCAGTTCTTC. The V and J genes are TRBV7-3 and TRBJ2-1; D uncertain. The ends were cut back, 1 base at V and 9 bases at J, with 13 bases in the middle. Looked up from germline, CDR1 is SGHTA and CDR2 is FQGTGA. The CDR3 has 14 residues.

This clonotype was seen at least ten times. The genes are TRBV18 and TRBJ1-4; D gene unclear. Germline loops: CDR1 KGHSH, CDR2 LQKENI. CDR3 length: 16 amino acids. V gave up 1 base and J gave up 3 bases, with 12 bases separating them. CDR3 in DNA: TGTGCCAGCTCACCACAATTGGGCAGAGCTAATGAAAAACTGTTTTTT. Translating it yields CASSPQLGRANEKLFF.

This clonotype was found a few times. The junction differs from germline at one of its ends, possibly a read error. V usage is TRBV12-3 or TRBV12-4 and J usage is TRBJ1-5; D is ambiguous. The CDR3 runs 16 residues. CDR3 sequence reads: CASSLKAGEGNRPQHF. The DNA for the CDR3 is TGTGCCAGCAGTTTAAAGGCTGGGGAGGGCAATCGGCCCCAGCATTTT.

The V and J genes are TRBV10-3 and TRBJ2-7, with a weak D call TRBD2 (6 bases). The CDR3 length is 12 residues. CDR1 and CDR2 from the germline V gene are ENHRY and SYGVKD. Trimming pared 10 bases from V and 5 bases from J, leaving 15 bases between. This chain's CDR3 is CATTGGANEQYF. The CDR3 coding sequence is TGTGCCACCACCGGCGGGGCGAACGAGCAGTACTTC.